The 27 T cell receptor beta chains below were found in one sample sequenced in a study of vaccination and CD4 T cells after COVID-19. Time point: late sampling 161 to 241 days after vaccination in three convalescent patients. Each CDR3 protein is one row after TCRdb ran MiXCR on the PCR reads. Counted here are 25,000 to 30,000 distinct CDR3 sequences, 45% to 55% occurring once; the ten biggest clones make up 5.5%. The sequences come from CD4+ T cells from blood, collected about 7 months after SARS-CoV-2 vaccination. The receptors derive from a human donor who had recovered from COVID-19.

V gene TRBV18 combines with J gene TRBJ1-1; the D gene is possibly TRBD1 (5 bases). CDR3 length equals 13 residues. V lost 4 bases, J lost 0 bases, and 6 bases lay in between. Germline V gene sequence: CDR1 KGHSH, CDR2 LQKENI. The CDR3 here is CASSQGLNTEAFF. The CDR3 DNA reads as TGTGCCAGCTCACAGGGACTGAACACTGAAGCTTTCTTT.

The CDR3 loop is CASSSPTSTSSYEQYF. The DNA for the CDR3 is TGTGCCAGCAGCTCGCCTACTAGCACAAGCTCCTACGAGCAGTACTTC. The rearrangement uses TRBV7-9 and TRBJ2-7; D perhaps matches TRBD2 (6 bases). V was shortened by 4 bases and J by 0 bases, with 16 bases between the two germline ends. Germline V gives CDR1 SEHNR, CDR2 FQNEAQ (reference sequence). The CDR3 spans 16 residues.

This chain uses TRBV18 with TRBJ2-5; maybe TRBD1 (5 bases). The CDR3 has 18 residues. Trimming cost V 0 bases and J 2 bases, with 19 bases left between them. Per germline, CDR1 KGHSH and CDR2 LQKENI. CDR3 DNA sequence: TGTGCCAGCTCACCACCTTGGGGTCAACAGGCTGGGCAAGAGACCCAGTACTTC. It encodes CASSPPWGQQAGQETQYF.

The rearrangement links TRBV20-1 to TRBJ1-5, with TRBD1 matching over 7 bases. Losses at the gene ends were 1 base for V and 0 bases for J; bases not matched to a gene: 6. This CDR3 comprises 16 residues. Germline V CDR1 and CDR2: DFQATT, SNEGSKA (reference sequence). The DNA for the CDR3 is TGCAGTGCTAGAGGGGACAGAAGATATAGCAATCAGCCCCAGCATTTT. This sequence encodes CSARGDRRYSNQPQHF.

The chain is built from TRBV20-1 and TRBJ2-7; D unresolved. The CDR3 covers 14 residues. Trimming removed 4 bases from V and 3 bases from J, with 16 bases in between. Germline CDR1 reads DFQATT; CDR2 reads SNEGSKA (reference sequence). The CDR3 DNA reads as TGCAGTGCTATACGTACAACGTTTTTCTACGAGCAGTACTTC. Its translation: CSAIRTTFFYEQYF.

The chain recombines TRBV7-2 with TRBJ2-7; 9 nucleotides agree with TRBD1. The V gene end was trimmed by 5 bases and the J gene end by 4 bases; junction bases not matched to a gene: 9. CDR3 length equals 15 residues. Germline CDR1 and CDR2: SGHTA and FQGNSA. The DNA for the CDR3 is TGTGCCAGCAGCCAAGAAGAGACAGGGGGTTACGAGCAGTACTTC. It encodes CASSQEETGGYEQYF. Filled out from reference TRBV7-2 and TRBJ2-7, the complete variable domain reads GAGVSQSPSNKVTEKGKDVELRCDPISGHTALYWYRQSLGQGLEFLIYFQGNSAPDKSGLPSDRFSAERTGGSVSTLTIQRTQQEDSAVYLCASSQEETGGYEQYFGPGTRLTVT.

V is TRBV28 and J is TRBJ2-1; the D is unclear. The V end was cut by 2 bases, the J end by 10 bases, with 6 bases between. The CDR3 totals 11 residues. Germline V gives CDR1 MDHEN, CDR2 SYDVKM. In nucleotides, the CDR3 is TGTGCCAGCAGTTTAAGTAGGGAGCAGTTCTTC. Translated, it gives CASSLSREQFF.

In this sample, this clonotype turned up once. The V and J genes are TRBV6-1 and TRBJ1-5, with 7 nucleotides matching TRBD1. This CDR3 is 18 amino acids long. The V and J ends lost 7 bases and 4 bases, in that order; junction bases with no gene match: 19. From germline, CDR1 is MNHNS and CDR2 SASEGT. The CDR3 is CASIFGGAPTGRNQPQHF. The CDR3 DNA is TGTGCCAGCATATTCGGTGGGGCCCCGACAGGGAGAAATCAGCCCCAGCATTTT.

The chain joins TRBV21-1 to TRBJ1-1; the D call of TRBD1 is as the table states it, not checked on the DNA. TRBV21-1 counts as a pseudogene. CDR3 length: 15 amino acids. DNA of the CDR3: TGTGCCAGCAGCGCATCCAGGGGGCGAGGGACTGAAGCTTTCTTT. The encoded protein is CASSASRGRGTEAFF.

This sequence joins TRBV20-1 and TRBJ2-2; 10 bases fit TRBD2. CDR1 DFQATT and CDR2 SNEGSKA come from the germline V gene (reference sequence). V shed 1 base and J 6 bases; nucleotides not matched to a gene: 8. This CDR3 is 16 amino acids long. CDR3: CSARASGRAKAGELFF. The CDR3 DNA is TGCAGTGCTAGAGCCAGCGGGAGGGCTAAAGCCGGGGAGCTGTTTTTT.

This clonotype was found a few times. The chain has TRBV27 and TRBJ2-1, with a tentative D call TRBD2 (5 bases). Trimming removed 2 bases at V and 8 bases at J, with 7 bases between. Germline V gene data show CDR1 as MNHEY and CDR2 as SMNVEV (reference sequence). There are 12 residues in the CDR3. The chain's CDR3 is CASSLNGDEQFF. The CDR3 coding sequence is TGTGCCAGCAGTTTAAACGGGGATGAGCAGTTCTTC.

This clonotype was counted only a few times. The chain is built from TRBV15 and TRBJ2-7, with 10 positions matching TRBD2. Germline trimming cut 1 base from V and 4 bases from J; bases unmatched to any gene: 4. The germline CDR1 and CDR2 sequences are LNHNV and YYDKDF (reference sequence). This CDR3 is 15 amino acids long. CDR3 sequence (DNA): TGTGCCACCAGCAGAGTGGCTAGCGGGAGTTACGAGCAGTACTTC. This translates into CATSRVASGSYEQYF.

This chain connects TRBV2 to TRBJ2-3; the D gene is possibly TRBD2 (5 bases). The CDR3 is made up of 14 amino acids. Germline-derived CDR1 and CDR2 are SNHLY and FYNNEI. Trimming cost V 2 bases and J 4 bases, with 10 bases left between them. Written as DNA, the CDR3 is TGTGCCAGCAGTGAATCGGGGTGGGCAGATACGCAGTATTTT. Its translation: CASSESGWADTQYF.

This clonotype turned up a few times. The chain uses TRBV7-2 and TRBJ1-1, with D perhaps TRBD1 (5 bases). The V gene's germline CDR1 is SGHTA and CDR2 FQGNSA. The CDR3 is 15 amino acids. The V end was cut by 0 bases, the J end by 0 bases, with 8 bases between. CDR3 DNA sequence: TGTGCCAGCAGCTTAGCGGGGGTTATGAACACTGAAGCTTTCTTT. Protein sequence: CASSLAGVMNTEAFF.

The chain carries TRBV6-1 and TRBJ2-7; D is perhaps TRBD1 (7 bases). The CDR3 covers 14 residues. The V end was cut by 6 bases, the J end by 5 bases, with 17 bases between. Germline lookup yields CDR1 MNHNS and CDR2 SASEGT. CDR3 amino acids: CASSSGQEGHEQYF. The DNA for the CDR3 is TGTGCCAGCAGCTCCGGACAGGAGGGGCACGAGCAGTACTTC.

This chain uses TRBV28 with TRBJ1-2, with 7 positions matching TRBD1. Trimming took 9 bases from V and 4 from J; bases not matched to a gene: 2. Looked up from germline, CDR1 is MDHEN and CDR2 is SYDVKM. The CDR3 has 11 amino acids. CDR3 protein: CASTGAYGYTF. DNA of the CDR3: TGTGCCAGTACAGGGGCCTATGGCTACACCTTC.

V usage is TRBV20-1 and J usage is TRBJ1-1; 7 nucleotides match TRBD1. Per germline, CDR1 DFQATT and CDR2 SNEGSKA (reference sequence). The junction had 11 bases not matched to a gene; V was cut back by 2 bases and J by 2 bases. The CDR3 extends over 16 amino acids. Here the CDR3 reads CSARPSGGGTNTEAFF. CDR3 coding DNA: TGCAGTGCTAGACCTTCCGGAGGGGGCACAAACACTGAAGCTTTCTTT.

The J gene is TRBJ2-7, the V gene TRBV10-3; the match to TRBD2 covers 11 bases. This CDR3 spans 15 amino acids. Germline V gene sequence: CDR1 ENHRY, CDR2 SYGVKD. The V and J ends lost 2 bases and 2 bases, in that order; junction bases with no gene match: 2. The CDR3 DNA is TGTGCCATCAGTGAGGCACTAGCGGGAGCCTACGAGCAGTACTTC. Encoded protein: CAISEALAGAYEQYF.

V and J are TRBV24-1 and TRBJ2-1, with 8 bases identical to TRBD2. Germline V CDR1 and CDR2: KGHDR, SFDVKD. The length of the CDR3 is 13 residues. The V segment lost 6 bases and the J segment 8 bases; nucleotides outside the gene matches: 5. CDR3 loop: CATSSGSIYEQFF. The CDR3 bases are TGTGCCACCAGTAGCGGGAGTATATATGAGCAGTTCTTC.

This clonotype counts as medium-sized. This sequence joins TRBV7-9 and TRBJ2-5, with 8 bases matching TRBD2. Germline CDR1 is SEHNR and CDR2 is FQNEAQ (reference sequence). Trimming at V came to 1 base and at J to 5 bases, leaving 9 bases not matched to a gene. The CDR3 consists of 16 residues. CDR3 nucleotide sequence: TGTGCCAGCAGCTTAGACGGGGGGGGAGGAAGGGAGACCCAGTACTTC. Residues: CASSLDGGGGRETQYF. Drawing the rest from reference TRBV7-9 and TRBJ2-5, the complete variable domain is DTGVSQNPRHKITKRGQNVTFRCDPISEHNRLYWYRQTLGQGPEFLTYFQNEAQLEKSRLLSDRFSAERPKGSFSTLEIQRTEQGDSAMYLCASSLDGGGGRETQYFGPGTRLLVL.

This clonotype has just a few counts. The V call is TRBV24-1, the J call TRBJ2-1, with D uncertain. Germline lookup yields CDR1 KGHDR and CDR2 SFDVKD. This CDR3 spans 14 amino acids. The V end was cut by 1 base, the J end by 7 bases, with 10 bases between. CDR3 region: CATSDFWLNNEQFF. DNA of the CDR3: TGTGCCACCAGTGATTTTTGGCTAAATAATGAGCAGTTCTTC.

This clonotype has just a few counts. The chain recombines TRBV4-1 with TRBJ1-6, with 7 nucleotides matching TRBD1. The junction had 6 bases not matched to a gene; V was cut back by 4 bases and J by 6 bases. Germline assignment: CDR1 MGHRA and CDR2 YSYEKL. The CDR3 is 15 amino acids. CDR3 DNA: TGCGCCAGCAGCCGAACAGGGGACGGTAATTCACCCCTCCACTTT. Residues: CASSRTGDGNSPLHF.

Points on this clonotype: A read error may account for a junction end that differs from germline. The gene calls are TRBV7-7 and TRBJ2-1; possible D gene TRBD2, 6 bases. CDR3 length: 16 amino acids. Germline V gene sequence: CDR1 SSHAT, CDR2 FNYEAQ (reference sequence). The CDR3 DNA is TGTGCTAGCAGCATAGATGCGGGACCAGGAAACAATGAGCAGTTCTTC. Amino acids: CASSIDAGPGNNEQFF. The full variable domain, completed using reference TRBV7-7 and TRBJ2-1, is GAGVSQSPRYKVTKRGQDVTLRCDPISSHATLYWYQQALGQGPEFLTYFNYEAQPDKSGLPSDRFSAERPEGSISTLTIQRTEQRDSAMYRCASSIDAGPGNNEQFFGPGTRLTVL.

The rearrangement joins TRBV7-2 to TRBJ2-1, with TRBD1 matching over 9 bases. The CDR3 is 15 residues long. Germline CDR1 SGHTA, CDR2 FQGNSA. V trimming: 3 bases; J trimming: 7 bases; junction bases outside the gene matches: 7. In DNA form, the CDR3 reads TGTGCCAGCAGCTTTACAGGGGGCGCGGGTAATGAGCAGTTCTTC. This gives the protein CASSFTGGAGNEQFF.

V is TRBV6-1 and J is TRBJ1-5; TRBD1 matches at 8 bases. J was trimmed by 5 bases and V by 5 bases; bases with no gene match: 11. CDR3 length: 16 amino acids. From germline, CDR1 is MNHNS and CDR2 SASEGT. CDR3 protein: CASSTRQGSIHQPQHF. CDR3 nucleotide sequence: TGTGCCAGCAGTACGCGACAGGGGTCTATACATCAGCCCCAGCATTTT.

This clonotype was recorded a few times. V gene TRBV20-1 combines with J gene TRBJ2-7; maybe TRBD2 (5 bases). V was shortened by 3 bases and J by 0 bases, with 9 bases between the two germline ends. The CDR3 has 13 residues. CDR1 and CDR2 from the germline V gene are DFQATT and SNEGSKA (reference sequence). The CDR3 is CSASIGLSYEQYF. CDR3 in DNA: TGCAGTGCTAGTATCGGACTCTCCTACGAGCAGTACTTC.

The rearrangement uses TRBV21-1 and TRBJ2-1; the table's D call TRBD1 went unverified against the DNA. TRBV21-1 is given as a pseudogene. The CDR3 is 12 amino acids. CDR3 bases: TGTGCCAGCAGACCGACAGTCTCTGAGCAGTTCTTC. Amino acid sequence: CASRPTVSEQFF.